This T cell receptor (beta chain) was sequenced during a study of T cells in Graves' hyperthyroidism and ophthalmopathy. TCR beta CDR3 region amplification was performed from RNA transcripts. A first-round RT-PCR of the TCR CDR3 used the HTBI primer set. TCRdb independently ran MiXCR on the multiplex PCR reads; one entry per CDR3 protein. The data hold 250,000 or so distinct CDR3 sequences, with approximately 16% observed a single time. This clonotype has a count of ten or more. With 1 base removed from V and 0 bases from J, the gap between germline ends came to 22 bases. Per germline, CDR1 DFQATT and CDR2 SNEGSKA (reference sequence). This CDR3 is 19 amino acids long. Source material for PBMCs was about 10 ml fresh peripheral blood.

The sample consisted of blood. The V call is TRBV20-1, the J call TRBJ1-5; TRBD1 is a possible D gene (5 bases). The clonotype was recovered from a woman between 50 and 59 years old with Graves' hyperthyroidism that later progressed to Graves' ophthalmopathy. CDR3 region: CSARGGVGGEPYSNQPQHF. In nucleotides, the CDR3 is TGCAGTGCTAGAGGGGGAGTGGGGGGGGAACCTTATAGCAATCAGCCCCAGCATTTT.